This entry lists 5 T cell receptor beta chains sequenced from one sample in a study of shared clonotypes between healthy human individuals. Measured with immunoSEQ multiplex PCR; TCRdb has only the in-frame clones, and not every one. The sample gives just over 2,000,000 clones, 85% to 95% of which show up once; more than 0.1% is in the top ten. The sample consisted of naive CD4+ T cells sorted from blood. Subset in this sample: CD45RA+ positively selected. These receptors came from a man aged 18 to 35 in good health.

Remarks on this clone: A much larger clone differs by one base, so this may be a read error. The chain recombines TRBV7-2 with TRBJ2-2; the match to TRBD1 covers 7 bases. The V gene end was trimmed by 6 bases and the J gene end by 1 base; junction bases not matched to a gene: 2. This CDR3 has 14 residues. The V gene's germline CDR1 is SGHTA and CDR2 FQGNSA. Written as DNA, the CDR3 is TGTGCCAGCAGGCGGACAGGGAACACCGGGGAGCTGTTTTTT. It yields the protein CASRRTGNTGELFF.

In this sample, this clone turned up once. The chain couples TRBV5-1 to TRBJ2-6; no firm D call. The CDR3 covers 16 residues. Deletions cut 2 bases from V and 0 bases from J, with 9 bases between. The germline gives CDR1 SGHRS, CDR2 YFSETQ. The chain's CDR3 is CASSLTPPSGANVLTF. CDR3 nucleotides: TGCGCCAGCAGCTTAACACCACCCTCTGGGGCCAACGTCCTGACTTTC.

For this clone: The sample holds other DNA sequences that translate to the same CDR3. The V call is TRBV5-1, the J call TRBJ1-1; D is uncertain. Trimming cost V 2 bases and J 2 bases, with 7 bases left between them. Germline CDR1 reads SGHRS; CDR2 reads YFSETQ. CDR3 length equals 13 residues. In nucleotides, the CDR3 is TGCGCCAGCAGCTTTTCAGGTAACACTGAAGCTTTCTTT. Residues: CASSFSGNTEAFF.

The genes are TRBV6-1 and TRBJ2-7; possibly TRBD1 or TRBD2 for D (6 bases each). Germline CDR1 is MNHNS and CDR2 is SASEGT. V lost 6 bases and J 7 bases, leaving 13 bases between the germline ends. The CDR3 has 12 amino acids. CDR3 DNA sequence: TGTGCCAGCAGGGGGGCGGGGCAGGAGCAGTACTTC. Translation: CASRGAGQEQYF.

J is TRBJ2-2 and V is TRBV30; D possibly uses TRBD1 or TRBD2 (5 bases each). Germline assignment: CDR1 GTSNPN and CDR2 SVGIG (reference sequence). Trimming stripped 5 bases from V and 4 bases from J, with 17 bases between. This CDR3 is 15 amino acids long. The CDR3 DNA reads TGTGCCTGGGGAGGTACAGGAGTATTCACCGGGGAGCTGTTTTTT. The encoded protein is CAWGGTGVFTGELFF.